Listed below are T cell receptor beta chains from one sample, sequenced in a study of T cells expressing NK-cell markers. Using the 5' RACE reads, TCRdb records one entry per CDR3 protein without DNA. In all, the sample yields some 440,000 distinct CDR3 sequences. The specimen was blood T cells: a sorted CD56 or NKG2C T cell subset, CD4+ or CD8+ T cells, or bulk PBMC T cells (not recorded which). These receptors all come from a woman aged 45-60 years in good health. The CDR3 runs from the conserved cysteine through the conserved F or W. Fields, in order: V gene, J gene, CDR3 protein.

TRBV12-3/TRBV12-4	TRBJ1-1	CASRFGGQGTEAFF
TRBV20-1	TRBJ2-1	CSARNSRGFYEQFF
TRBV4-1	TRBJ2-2	CASSPRDGYPGELFF
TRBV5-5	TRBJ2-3	CASSFRTTGTDTQYF
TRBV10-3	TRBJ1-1	CAIWGQGKTEAFF
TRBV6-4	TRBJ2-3	CASSEGLAGGADTQYF
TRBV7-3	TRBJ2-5	CASSSRGGVQETQYF
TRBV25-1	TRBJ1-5	CASSTKGEAQHF
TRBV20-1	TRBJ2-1	CSATEDDRTDEQFF
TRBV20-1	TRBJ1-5	CSARWAGAEQPQHF
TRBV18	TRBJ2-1	CASRPKAGGHNEQFF
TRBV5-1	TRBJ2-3	CASSSRQASSTDTQYF
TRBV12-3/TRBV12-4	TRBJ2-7	CASSRDRGPFYEQYF
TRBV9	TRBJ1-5	CASSVGDGQLNQPQHF
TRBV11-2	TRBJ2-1	CASSTRARQEQFF
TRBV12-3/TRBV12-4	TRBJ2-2	CASSRKDGAGSGELFF
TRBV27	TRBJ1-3	CASKVPSRNTIYF
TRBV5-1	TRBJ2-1	CASSDLYEQFF
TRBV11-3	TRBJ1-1	CASSLQGQNTEAFF
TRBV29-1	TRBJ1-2	CSVAGTAGGYTF
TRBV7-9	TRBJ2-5	CASSLYAAAVAGPQETQYF
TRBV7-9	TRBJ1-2	CASSLNMGYTF
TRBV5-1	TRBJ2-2	CASSLELAGELFF
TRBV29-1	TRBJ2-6	CSVGSDGSGANVLTF
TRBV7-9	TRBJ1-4	CASSFIGSANEKLFF
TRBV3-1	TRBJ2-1	CASSQTSGPYNEQFF
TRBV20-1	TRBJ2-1	CSAILASNEQFF
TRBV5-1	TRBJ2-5	CASSGRTSGSGGSSETQYF
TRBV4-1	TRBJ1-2	CASSQDGVGAGYTF
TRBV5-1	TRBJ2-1	CASSSGVGGGSSYNEQFF
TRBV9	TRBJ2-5	CASSVGGLEGETQYF
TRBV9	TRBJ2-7	CASSTRGSGIDEQYF
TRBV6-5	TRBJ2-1	CASSYRRLAGVYNEQFF
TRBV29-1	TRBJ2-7	CSVSERGPQYF
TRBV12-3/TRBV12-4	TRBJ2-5	CASETSGRFGETQYF
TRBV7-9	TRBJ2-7	CASSPSTWPYEQYF
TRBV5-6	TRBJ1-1	CASSPGTGNMNTEAFF
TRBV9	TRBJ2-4	CASSVVGEPPNIQYF
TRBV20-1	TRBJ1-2	CSASGAGLVYGYTF
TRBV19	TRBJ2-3	CASSIGLAQYF
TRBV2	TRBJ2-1	CASSIQGMNEQFF
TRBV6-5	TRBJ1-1	CASQRQNTEAFF
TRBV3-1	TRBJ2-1	CASSRHRSPVFYNEQFF
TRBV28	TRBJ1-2	CASSLPGALDGYTF
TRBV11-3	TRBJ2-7	CASSTGTSRRREQYF
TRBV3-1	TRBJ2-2	CASSRENFGTGELFF
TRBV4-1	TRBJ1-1	CASSRVTRGTEAFF
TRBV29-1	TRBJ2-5	CSVEIVSETQYF
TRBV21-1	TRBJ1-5	CASSSPREGPQHF
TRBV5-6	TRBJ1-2	CASSTYRAAIGGYTF
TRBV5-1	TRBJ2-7	CASSLTASSAEQYF
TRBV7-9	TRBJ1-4	CASSLSTTNEKLFF